The source of this T cell receptor beta chain is a study of blood T cell repertoires in COVID-19. Study overall: Spain, Italy and the United States supplied samples that represented acute and convalescent COVID-19. In each case, the material was cDNA or gDNA derived from T cells, B-cell-depleted T cells, or PBMCs.

Authors' analysis steps: Using reference gene primer amplification, nucleated cell counts were estimated. Sequencing was performed with immunoSEQ multiplex PCR; in TCRdb, only in-frame clones are kept and a portion is missing. V and J calls and clone size follow that table, whereas D and trimming were derived from the DNA. Found here are some 45,000 clones, about 90% of them singletons; the top ten hold about a tenth. V lost 0 bases and J 0 bases, leaving 13 bases between the germline ends. CDR1 and CDR2 from the germline V gene are SGHAT and FQNNGV. There are 17 residues in the CDR3. The receptor's source is a man aged 45-65 years with active COVID-19. Specimen: peripheral blood. V and J are TRBV11-2 and TRBJ2-3; D not resolved. CDR3 DNA: TGTGCCAGCAGCTTAGATCATCCGGTGACTAGCACAGATACGCAGTATTTT. Protein sequence: CASSLDHPVTSTDTQYF. The full variable domain, its missing parts supplied by reference TRBV11-2 and TRBJ2-3, is EAGVAQSPRYKIIEKRQSVAFWCNPISGHATLYWYQQILGQGPKLLIQFQNNGVVDDSQLPKDRFSAERLKGVDSTLKIQPAKLEDSAVYLCASSLDHPVTSTDTQYFGPGTRLTVL.